Following are 13 T cell receptor beta chains from one sample sequenced in a study of T cell changes during pregnancy in multiple sclerosis. Here immunoSEQ multiplex PCR was the method, and the copy in TCRdb shows in-frame clones only, minus some. The sample has roughly 56,000 clones, approximately 91% seen once. Sequences were derived from peripheral blood, sampled in the first trimester of pregnancy. Source of these receptors: a female donor with multiple sclerosis, enrolled in a pregnancy study.

The chain couples TRBV30 to TRBJ2-7; tentatively, D is TRBD2 (6 bases). The V end lost 5 bases, the J end lost 8 bases, and 16 bases lay between the germline ends. Germline assignment: CDR1 GTSNPN and CDR2 SVGIG (reference sequence). The CDR3 contains 12 residues. As DNA, the CDR3 is TGTGCCTGGTCGATCCGGGAGACCCAGCAGTACTTC. Residues: CAWSIRETQQYF.

V is TRBV27 and J is TRBJ2-3; D possibly corresponds to TRBD2 (5 bases). The V end lost 8 bases, the J end lost 0 bases, and 12 bases lay between the germline ends. CDR1 is MNHEY, CDR2 SMNVEV, per germline (reference sequence). This CDR3 has 14 amino acids. The CDR3 loop reads CASQSGTSTDTQYF. The CDR3 region has the DNA TGTGCCAGCCAGAGCGGTACTAGCACAGATACGCAGTATTTT.

The chain is built from TRBV7-9 and TRBJ1-5, with D possibly TRBD1 on 5 matching bases. The CDR3 totals 15 residues. V was cut by 4 bases and J by 0 bases, with 10 bases left in between. The germline gives CDR1 SEHNR, CDR2 FQNEAQ (reference sequence). CDR3 coding DNA: TGTGCCAGCAGCTCGGGGGAGTATAGCAATCAGCCCCAGCATTTT. Residues: CASSSGEYSNQPQHF.

The V gene is TRBV6-5, the J gene TRBJ2-3, with D perhaps matching TRBD2 (6 bases). Germline CDR1 reads MNHEY; CDR2 reads SVGAGI. V was cut by 8 bases and J by 7 bases, with 16 bases left in between. This CDR3 comprises 13 residues. The CDR3 sequence is CASRQMEGNTQYF. The CDR3 nucleotides are TGTGCCAGCCGACAGATGGAGGGCAATACGCAGTATTTT.

The chain is built from TRBV9 and TRBJ2-7; 12 nucleotides match TRBD2. The germline gives CDR1 SGDLS, CDR2 YYNGEE. This CDR3 comprises 15 residues. V gave up 0 bases and J gave up 5 bases; unmatched junction bases: 3. CDR3: CASSVGLAGEHEQYF. CDR3 bases: TGTGCCAGCAGCGTAGGACTAGCGGGAGAACACGAGCAGTACTTC.

The chain is built from TRBV19 and TRBJ2-1; TRBD2 matches 11 bases. Germline CDR1 and CDR2: LNHDA and SQIVND (reference sequence). This CDR3 contains 15 residues. With 7 bases clipped from V and 3 bases from J, the junction kept 5 bases outside the gene matches. This CDR3 is CASNIGTSGYNEQFF. The CDR3, as DNA: TGTGCCAGTAACATCGGGACTAGCGGCTACAATGAGCAGTTCTTC.

The chain couples TRBV7-7 to TRBJ2-2; 9 bases are shared with TRBD1. CDR3 length equals 19 residues. J was trimmed by 5 bases and V by 0 bases; bases with no gene match: 13. CDR1 is SSHAT and CDR2 is FNYEAQ in the germline V gene (reference sequence). The CDR3 here is CASSLAGWPGQGPTGELFF. Here the CDR3 DNA reads TGTGCCAGCAGCTTAGCGGGGTGGCCGGGACAGGGCCCGACCGGGGAGCTGTTTTTT.

The J gene is TRBJ2-2, the V gene TRBV10-3; TRBD1 matches at 12 bases. Trimming removed 9 bases from V and 7 bases from J; junction bases left unmatched: 3. Germline-derived CDR1 and CDR2 are ENHRY and SYGVKD. The CDR3 has 13 residues. In nucleotides, the CDR3 is TGTGCCATTGGGACAGGGGGCGGCGGGGAGCTGTTTTTT. Its protein is CAIGTGGGGELFF.

This sequence joins TRBV7-2 and TRBJ2-1, with 8 bases lining up with TRBD2. Germline assignment: CDR1 SGHTA and CDR2 FQGNSA. CDR3 length: 13 amino acids. V was pared by 5 bases and J by 10 bases, with 7 bases of the junction left unmatched. The CDR3 spells CASSGGTSPEQFF. DNA for the CDR3: TGTGCCAGCAGCGGGGGGACTAGTCCAGAGCAGTTCTTC.

The chain joins TRBV6-1 to TRBJ1-2; D unclear. CDR1 and CDR2 (germline): MNHNS, SASEGT. Trimming took off 3 bases at V and 8 bases at J, with 10 bases between the two ends. There are 12 residues in the CDR3. CDR3 region: CASSDPGLGYTF. The CDR3 region has the DNA TGTGCCAGCAGTGACCCTGGACTAGGCTACACCTTC.

The chain employs TRBV5-6 and TRBJ2-1, with 7 bases fitting TRBD2. This CDR3 spans 16 amino acids. J was trimmed by 6 bases and V by 4 bases; bases with no gene match: 13. Germline CDR1 is SGHDT and CDR2 is YYEEEE. This CDR3 is CASSPYGAGEVNEQFF. DNA of the CDR3: TGTGCCAGCAGCCCCTACGGGGCGGGAGAAGTCAATGAGCAGTTCTTC.

The gene calls are TRBV19 and TRBJ2-5, with D possibly being TRBD1 (5 bases). The CDR3 contains 14 residues. CDR1 and CDR2 from the germline V gene are LNHDA and SQIVND (reference sequence). Trimming stripped 4 bases from V and 1 base from J, with 10 bases between. The CDR3 is CASSTGQAQETQYF. In nucleotides, the CDR3 is TGTGCCAGTAGTACCGGACAAGCCCAAGAGACCCAGTACTTC.

The gene calls are TRBV2 and TRBJ1-6; TRBD1 aligns across 8 bases. The CDR3 has 14 residues. Germline CDR1 and CDR2: SNHLY and FYNNEI. Trimming cost V 7 bases and J 10 bases; bases outside gene matches: 9. Here the CDR3 reads CASNPGQGGSPLHF. The CDR3 nucleotides are TGTGCCAGCAATCCCGGACAGGGCGGCTCACCCCTCCACTTT.